This T cell receptor (beta chain) came from a study of OX40 agonist ivuxolimab in advanced cancers. The CDR3 extends over 16 amino acids. V gave up 0 bases and J gave up 2 bases; unmatched junction bases: 2. Germline V lookup: CDR1 SGHDT, CDR2 YYEEEE. Method: immunoSEQ multiplex PCR; TCRdb's copy keeps in-frame clones and lacks some. The sample holds approximately 70,000 clones, approximately 80% seen once. The chain joins TRBV5-6 to TRBJ1-3; 10 bases are a match to TRBD1. The sample here was CD4+ or CD8+ T cells sorted from blood, taken in a trial of the OX40 agonist ivuxolimab. This clonotype was sampled from an adult with an advanced solid tumor such as melanoma, head and neck, liver or kidney cancer. The CDR3 region is CASSLGDRGTGNTIYF. CDR3 DNA: TGTGCCAGCAGCTTGGGGGACAGGGGTACTGGAAACACCATATATTTT.